This T cell receptor beta chain was sequenced in a study of neoadjuvant anti-PD-1 for oral cavity cancer. Using immunoSEQ multiplex PCR, the repertoire was profiled, and TCRdb retains in-frame clones only, with some absent. The top ten hold less than 9.5% of the sample, which has fewer than 11,000 clones, under 75% seen once. Time point meaning: after neoadjuvant nivolumab, at surgical resection. Germline CDR1 reads SGHVS; CDR2 reads FNYEAQ. CDR3 length: 14 amino acids. V gave up 5 bases and J gave up 11 bases; unmatched junction bases: 12. This chain uses TRBV7-6 with TRBJ1-5; 7 bases line up with TRBD1. Material: tumor tissue, obtained after nivolumab (anti-PD-1) treatment. The TCR sequence derives from a person aged 35-79 years with oral cavity squamous cell carcinoma. The CDR3 protein is CASSETTGTLSQHF. CDR3 in DNA: TGTGCCAGCAGCGAGACGACAGGGACCTTGTCCCAGCATTTT.